In this sample, the clone carrying this T cell receptor (beta chain) turned up a few times. The antigen remains unidentified. Amplification used 60 Vbeta primers and 13 Jbeta primers. Data came from immunoSEQ multiplex PCR; TCRdb stores just in-frame clones and leaves some out. The repertoire holds about 160,000 clones, with about 85% as singletons. J gave up 2 bases and V 0 bases, and 3 bases lay outside the gene matches. Germline CDR1 and CDR2: LGHNA and YSLEER. The CDR3 is 16 residues long. This sample was included in a study of cytomegalovirus exposure and HLA in healthy donors. Study results and caveats: The authors later linked a missense DCLRE1C variant to TCR beta V- and J-gene trimming. Some V segments (TRBV6-2 and TRBV6-3 among them) were excluded as indistinguishable.

Sequencing input: PBMCs. This chain joins TRBV4-3 and TRBJ2-5; 10 positions agree with TRBD2. The sequence derives from a man aged 18-30 years in good health and CMV-seropositive. The chain's CDR3 is CASSQEPAGGQETQYF. The CDR3, as DNA: TGCGCCAGCAGCCAAGAGCCAGCGGGGGGGCAAGAGACCCAGTACTTC.